The entry below describes one T cell receptor (beta chain). CDR1 is LGHDT and CDR2 is YNNKEL in the germline V gene (reference sequence). V shed 1 base and J shed 5 bases, with 16 bases lying between them. The CDR3 extends over 16 amino acids. The data stem from a study of blood T cell repertoires in COVID-19. At the level of the study: From the United States, Italy and Spain came samples of acute and convalescent COVID-19.

Source study methods: Nucleated cell number was recorded as an estimate derived from reference gene primer amplification. The table came from immunoSEQ multiplex PCR; TCRdb's copy has only in-frame clones and leaves some out. V, J and clone size reflect that table, while D and trimming were determined from the DNA. The sample lists roughly 150,000 clones, roughly 93% seen once, with roughly 2.1% in the top ten. This rearrangement joins TRBV3-1 (or the pseudogene TRBV3-2) to TRBJ2-3, with D possibly TRBD2 on 5 matching bases. The sequence was collected from a man aged 18-30 years with acute or convalescent COVID-19. Sample: peripheral blood. CDR3 residues: CASSQAPPAAVDTQYF. CDR3 in DNA: TGTGCCAGCAGCCAAGCCCCCCCCGCAGCGGTAGATACGCAGTATTTT.